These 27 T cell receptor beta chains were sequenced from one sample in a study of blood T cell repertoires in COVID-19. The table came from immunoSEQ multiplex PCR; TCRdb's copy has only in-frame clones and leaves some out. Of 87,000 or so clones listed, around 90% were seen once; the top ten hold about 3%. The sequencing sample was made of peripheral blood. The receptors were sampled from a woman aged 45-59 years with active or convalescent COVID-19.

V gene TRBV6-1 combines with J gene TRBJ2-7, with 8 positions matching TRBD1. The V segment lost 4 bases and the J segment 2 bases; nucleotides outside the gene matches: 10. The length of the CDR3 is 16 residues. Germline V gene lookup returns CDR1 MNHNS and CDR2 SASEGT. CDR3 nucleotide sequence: TGTGCCAGCAGTGGGGGACGGACAGGGAGCCCCTACGAGCAGTACTTC. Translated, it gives CASSGGRTGSPYEQYF.

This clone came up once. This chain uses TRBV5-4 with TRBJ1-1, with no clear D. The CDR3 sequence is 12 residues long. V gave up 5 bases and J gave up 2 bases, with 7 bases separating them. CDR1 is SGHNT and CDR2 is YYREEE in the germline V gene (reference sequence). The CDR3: CASRAVNTEAFF. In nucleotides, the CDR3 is TGTGCCAGCAGGGCTGTAAACACTGAAGCTTTCTTT.

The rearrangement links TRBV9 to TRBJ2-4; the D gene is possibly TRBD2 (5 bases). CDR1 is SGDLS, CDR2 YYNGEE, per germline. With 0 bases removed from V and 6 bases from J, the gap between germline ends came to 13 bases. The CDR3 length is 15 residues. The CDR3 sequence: CASSVGISAGNIQYF. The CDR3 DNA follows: TGTGCCAGCAGCGTAGGAATCTCGGCGGGAAACATTCAGTACTTC.

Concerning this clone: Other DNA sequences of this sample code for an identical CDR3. The CDR3 nucleotides read TGTGCCAGCAGTTACAGTCGGACAGGGAGGACTGAAGCTTTCTTT. Amino acids: CASSYSRTGRTEAFF. The chain employs TRBV6-5 and TRBJ1-1; TRBD1 matches 8 bases. CDR1 is MNHEY, CDR2 SVGAGI, per germline. V was clipped by 2 bases and J by 5 bases; unmatched bases: 7. CDR3 size: 15 residues.

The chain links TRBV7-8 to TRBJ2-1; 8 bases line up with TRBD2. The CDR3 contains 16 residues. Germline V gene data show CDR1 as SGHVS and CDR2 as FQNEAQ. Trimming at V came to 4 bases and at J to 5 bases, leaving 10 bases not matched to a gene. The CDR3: CASSSPPGGGNNEQFF. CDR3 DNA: TGTGCCAGCAGCTCCCCCCCCGGCGGGGGGAACAATGAGCAGTTCTTC.

The DNA for the CDR3 is TGCGCCAGCAGCCAAGGTCACGGGGTTGGGACAGATACGCAGTATTTT. Residues: CASSQGHGVGTDTQYF. This sequence joins TRBV4-1 and TRBJ2-3; weak D call: TRBD2 (5 bases). The CDR3 is 16 amino acids. V was cut by 1 base and J by 3 bases, with 14 bases left in between. Germline CDR1 is MGHRA and CDR2 is YSYEKL.

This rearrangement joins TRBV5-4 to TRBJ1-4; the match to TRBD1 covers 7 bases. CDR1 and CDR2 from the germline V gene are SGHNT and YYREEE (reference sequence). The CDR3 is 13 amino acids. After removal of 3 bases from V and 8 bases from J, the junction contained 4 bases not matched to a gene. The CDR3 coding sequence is TGTGCCAGCAGCTCTCAGGGGGTCGAAAAACTGTTTTTT. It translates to CASSSQGVEKLFF.

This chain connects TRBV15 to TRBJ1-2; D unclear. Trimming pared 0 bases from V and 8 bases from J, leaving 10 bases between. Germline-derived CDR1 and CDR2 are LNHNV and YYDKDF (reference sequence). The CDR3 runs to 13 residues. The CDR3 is CATSREAGKGYTF. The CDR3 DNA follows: TGTGCCACCAGCAGAGAAGCAGGAAAGGGCTACACCTTC. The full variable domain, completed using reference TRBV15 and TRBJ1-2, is DAMVIQNPRYQVTQFGKPVTLSCSQTLNHNVMYWYQQKSSQAPKLLFHYYDKDFNNEADTPDNFQSRRPNTSFCFLDIRSPGLGDTAMYLCATSREAGKGYTFGSGTRLTVV.

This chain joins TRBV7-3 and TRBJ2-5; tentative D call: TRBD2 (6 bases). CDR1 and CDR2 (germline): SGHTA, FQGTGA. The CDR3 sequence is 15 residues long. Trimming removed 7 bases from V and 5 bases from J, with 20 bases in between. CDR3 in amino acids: CASTLGGMAGETQYF. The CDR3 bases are TGTGCCAGCACCTTGGGGGGAATGGCGGGTGAGACCCAGTACTTC.

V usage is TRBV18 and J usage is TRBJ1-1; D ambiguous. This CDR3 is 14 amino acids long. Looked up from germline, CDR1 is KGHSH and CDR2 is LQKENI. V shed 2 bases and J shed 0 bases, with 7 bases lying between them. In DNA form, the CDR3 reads TGTGCCAGCTCACCAGTCAGTTTGAACACTGAAGCTTTCTTT. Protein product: CASSPVSLNTEAFF.

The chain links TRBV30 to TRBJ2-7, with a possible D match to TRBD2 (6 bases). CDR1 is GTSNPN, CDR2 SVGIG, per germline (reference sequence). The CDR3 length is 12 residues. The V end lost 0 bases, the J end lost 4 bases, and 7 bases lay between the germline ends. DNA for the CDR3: TGTGCCTGGAGTGTACGGGGGTACGAGCAGTACTTC. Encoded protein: CAWSVRGYEQYF.

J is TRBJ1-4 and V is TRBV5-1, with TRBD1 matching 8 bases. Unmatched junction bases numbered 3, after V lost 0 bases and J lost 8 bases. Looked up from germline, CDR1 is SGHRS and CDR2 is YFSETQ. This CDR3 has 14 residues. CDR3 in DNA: TGCGCCAGCAGCTTGGCAGGGGGCAAGGAAAAACTGTTTTTT. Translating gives CASSLAGGKEKLFF. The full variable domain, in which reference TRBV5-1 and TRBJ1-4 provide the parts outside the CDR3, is KAGVTQTPRYLIKTRGQQVTLSCSPISGHRSVSWYQQTPGQGLQFLFEYFSETQRNKGNFPGRFSGRQFSNSRSEMNVSTLELGDSALYLCASSLAGGKEKLFFGSGTQLSVL.

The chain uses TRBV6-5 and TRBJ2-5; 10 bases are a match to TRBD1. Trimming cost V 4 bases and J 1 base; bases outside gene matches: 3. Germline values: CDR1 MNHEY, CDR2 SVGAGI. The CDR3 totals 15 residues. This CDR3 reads CASSSDRGLQETQYF. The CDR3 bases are TGTGCCAGCAGTTCCGACAGGGGGCTCCAAGAGACCCAGTACTTC.

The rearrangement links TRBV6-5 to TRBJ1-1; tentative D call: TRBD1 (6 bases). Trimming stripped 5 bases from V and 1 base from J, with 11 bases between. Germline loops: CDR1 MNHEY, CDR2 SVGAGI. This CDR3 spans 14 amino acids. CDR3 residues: CASSPPTGNTEAFF. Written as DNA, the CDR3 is TGTGCCAGCAGTCCACCGACAGGGAACACTGAAGCTTTCTTT.

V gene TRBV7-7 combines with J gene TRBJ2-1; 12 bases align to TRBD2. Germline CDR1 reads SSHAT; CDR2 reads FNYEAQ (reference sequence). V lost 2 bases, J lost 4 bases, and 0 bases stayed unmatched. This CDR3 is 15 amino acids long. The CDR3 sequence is CASSLLAGGYNEQFF. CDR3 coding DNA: TGTGCCAGCAGCTTACTAGCGGGGGGGTACAATGAGCAGTTCTTC.

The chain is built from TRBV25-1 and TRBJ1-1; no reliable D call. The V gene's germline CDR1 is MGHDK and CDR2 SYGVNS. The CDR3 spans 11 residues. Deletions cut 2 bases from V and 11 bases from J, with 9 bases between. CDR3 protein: CASSEVRRAFF. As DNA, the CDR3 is TGTGCCAGCAGTGAAGTCAGGCGCGCTTTCTTT.

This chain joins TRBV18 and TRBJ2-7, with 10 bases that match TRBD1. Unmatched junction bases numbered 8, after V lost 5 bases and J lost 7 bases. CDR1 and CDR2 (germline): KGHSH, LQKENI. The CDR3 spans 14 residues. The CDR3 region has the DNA TGTGCCAGCTCAGAGCCGGGACAGGGGATAGAGCAGTACTTC. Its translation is CASSEPGQGIEQYF.

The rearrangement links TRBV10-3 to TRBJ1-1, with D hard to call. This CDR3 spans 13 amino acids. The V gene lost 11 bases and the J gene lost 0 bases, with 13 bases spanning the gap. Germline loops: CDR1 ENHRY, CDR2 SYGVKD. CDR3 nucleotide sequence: TGTGCCGCGGGCCAGACGGTGAACACTGAAGCTTTCTTT. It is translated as CAAGQTVNTEAFF.

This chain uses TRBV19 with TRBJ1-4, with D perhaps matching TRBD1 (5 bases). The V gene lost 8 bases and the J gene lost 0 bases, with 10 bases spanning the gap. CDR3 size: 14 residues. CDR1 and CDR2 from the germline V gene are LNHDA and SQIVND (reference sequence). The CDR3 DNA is TGTGCCAGTGGCGAGACAGCAACTAATGAAAAACTGTTTTTT. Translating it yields CASGETATNEKLFF.

The CDR3: CASSLVGALNYGYTF. The CDR3 DNA reads as TGTGCCAGCAGCTTAGTAGGGGCCCTCAACTATGGCTACACCTTC. The rearrangement uses TRBV7-9 and TRBJ1-2; D may be TRBD1 (5 bases). The V end lost 1 base, the J end lost 2 bases, and 11 bases lay between the germline ends. Germline V gives CDR1 SEHNR, CDR2 FQNEAQ (reference sequence). CDR3 length: 15 amino acids.

The CDR3 region is CASSIRAGGETQYF. In DNA form, the CDR3 reads TGTGCCAGTAGTATTAGGGCAGGGGGGGAGACCCAGTACTTC. J is TRBJ2-5 and V is TRBV19, with D perhaps TRBD1 (7 bases). Germline CDR1 LNHDA, CDR2 SQIVND (reference sequence). V shed 3 bases and J shed 5 bases, with 13 bases lying between them. This CDR3 region has 14 residues.

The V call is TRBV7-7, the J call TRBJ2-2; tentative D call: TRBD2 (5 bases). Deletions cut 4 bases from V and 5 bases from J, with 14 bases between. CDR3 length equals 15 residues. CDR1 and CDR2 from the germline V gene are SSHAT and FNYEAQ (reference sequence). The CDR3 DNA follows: TGTGCCAGCAGCTCCGGGGTTTCGGGGACCGGGGAGCTGTTTTTT. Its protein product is CASSSGVSGTGELFF.

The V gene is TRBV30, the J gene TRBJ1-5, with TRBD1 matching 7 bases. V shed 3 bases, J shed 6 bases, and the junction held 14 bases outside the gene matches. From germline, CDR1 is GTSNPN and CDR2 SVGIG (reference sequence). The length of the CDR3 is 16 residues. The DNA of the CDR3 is TGTGCCTGGAGCCCAGAGGGCAGGGGGACTAGTCAGCCCCAGCATTTT. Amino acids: CAWSPEGRGTSQPQHF. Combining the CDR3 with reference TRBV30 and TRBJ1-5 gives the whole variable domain SQTIHQWPATLVQPVGSPLSLECTVEGTSNPNLYWYRQAAGRGLQLLFYSVGIGQISSEVPQNLSASRPQDRQFILSSKKLLLSDSGFYLCAWSPEGRGTSQPQHFGDGTRLSIL.

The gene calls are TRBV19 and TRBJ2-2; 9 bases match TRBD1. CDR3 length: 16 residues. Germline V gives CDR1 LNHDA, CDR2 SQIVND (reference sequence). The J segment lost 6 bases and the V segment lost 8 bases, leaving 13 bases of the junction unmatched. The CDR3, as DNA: TGTGCCAGTCGGAAGACAGGGGGAGTAGTTGCCGGGGAGCTGTTTTTT. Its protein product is CASRKTGGVVAGELFF.

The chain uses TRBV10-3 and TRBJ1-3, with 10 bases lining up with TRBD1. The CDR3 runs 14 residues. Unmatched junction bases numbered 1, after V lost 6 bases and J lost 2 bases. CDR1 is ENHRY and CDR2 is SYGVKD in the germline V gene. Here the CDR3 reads CAIRGTGAGNTIYF. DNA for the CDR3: TGTGCCATCAGAGGGACAGGGGCTGGAAACACCATATATTTT.

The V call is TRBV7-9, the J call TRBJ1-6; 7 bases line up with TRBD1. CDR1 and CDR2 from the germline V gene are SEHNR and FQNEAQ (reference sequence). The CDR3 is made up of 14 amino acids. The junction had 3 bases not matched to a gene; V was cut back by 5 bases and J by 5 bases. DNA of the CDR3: TGTGCCAGCAGCCCCGACAGGGATAATTCACCCCTCCACTTT. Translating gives CASSPDRDNSPLHF.

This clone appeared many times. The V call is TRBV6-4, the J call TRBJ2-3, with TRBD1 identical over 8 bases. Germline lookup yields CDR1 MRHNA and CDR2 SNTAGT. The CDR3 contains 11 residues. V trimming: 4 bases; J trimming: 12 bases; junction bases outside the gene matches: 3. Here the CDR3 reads CASSVGQGQYF. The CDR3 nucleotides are TGTGCCAGCAGTGTAGGACAGGGACAGTATTTT.